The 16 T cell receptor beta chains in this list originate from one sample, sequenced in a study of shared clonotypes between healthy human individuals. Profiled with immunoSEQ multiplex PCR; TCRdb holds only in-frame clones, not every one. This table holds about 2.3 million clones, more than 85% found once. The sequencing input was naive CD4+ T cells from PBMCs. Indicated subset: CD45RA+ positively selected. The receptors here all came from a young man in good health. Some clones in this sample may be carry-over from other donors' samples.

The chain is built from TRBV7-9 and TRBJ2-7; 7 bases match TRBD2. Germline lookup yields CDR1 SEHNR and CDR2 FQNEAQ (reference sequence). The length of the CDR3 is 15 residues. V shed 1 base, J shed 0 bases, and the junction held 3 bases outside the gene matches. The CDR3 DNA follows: TGTGCCAGCAGCTTAGGTAGCGGGCTCTCCTACGAGCAGTACTTC. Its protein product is CASSLGSGLSYEQYF.

CDR3 region: CASSSGGLLSSYNEQFF. CDR3 coding DNA: TGTGCCAGCAGCTCCGGCGGCCTCCTTAGCTCCTACAATGAGCAGTTCTTC. V gene TRBV7-6 combines with J gene TRBJ2-1; D unclear. This CDR3 spans 17 amino acids. Germline V gives CDR1 SGHVS, CDR2 FNYEAQ. Trimming removed 4 bases from V and 0 bases from J, with 16 bases in between.

The CDR3 DNA reads TGTGCCAGCTCACCAACTTTACAGGGAGGTGGGGGCGAGCAGTACTTC. It translates to CASSPTLQGGGGEQYF. This chain links TRBV18 with TRBJ2-7; possibly TRBD1 or TRBD2 for D (6 bases each). CDR1 is KGHSH and CDR2 is LQKENI in the germline V gene. V was shortened by 2 bases and J by 6 bases, with 20 bases between the two germline ends. The CDR3 totals 16 residues.

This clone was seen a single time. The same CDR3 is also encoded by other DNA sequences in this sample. The CDR3 DNA is TGCGCCAGCAGCTTGGATGCATGGGACAGGGAACAAGGGCTACTAGGGGGCTACACCTTC. It codes for CASSLDAWDREQGLLGGYTF. The V and J genes are TRBV5-1 and TRBJ1-2; TRBD1 agrees at 9 bases. Germline assignment: CDR1 SGHRS and CDR2 YFSETQ. The CDR3 extends over 20 amino acids. Losses at the gene ends were 0 bases for V and 8 bases for J; bases not matched to a gene: 23.

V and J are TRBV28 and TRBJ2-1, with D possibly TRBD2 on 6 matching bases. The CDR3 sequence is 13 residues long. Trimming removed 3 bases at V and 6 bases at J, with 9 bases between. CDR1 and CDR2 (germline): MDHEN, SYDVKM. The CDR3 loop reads CASSLRLGNEQFF. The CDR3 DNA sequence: TGTGCCAGCAGTTTGAGACTAGGCAATGAGCAGTTCTTC.

CDR3 region: CASSPASRDTGELFF. The CDR3 DNA reads TGTGCCAGCAGCCCGGCGTCGAGAGACACCGGGGAGCTGTTTTTT. The chain has TRBV11-2 and TRBJ2-2, with no clear D. Germline V lookup: CDR1 SGHAT, CDR2 FQNNGV. Trimming cost V 5 bases and J 3 bases, with 13 bases left between them. The CDR3 is 15 amino acids.

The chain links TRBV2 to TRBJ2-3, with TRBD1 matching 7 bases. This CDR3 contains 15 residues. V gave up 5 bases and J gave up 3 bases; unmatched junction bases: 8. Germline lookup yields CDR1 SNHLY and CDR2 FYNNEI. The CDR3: CASSYTGDRTDTQYF. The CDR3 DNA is TGTGCCAGCAGTTATACAGGGGATAGGACAGATACGCAGTATTTT.

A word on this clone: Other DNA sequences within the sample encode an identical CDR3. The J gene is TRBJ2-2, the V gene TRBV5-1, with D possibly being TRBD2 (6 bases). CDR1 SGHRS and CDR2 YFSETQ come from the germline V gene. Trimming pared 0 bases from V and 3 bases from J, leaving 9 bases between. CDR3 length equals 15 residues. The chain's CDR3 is CASSLDGSDTGELFF. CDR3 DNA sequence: TGCGCCAGCAGCTTGGACGGGAGCGACACCGGGGAGCTGTTTTTT.

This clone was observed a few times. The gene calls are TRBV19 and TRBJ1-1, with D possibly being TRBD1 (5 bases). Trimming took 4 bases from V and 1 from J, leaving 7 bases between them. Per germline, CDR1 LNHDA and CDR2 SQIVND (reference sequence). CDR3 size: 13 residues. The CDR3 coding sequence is TGTGCCAGTAGTAGGGACGGGAACACTGAAGCTTTCTTT. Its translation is CASSRDGNTEAFF.

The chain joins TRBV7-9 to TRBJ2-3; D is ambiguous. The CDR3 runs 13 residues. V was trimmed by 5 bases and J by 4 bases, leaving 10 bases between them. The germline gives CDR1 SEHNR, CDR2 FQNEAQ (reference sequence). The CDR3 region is CASSPQTADTQYF. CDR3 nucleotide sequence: TGTGCCAGCAGCCCCCAAACTGCAGATACGCAGTATTTT.

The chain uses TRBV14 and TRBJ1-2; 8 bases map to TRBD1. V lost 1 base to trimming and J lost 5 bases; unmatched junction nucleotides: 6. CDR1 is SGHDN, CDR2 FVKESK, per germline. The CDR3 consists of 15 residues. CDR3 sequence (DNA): TGTGCCAGCAGCCAAGCCAGGGGGCCGGGGTATGGCTACACCTTC. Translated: CASSQARGPGYGYTF.

The CDR3 spells CASSLAVRGEKLFF. In nucleotides, the CDR3 is TGTGCCAGCAGCTTAGCTGTTCGAGGGGAAAAACTGTTTTTT. The chain joins TRBV7-8 to TRBJ1-4; D is undetermined. The CDR3 is 14 amino acids. Germline V gene sequence: CDR1 SGHVS, CDR2 FQNEAQ. Trimming stripped 0 bases from V and 8 bases from J, with 10 bases between.

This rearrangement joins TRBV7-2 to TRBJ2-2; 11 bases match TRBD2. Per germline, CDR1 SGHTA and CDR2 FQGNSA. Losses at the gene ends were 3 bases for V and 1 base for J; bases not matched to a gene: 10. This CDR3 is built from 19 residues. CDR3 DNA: TGTGCCAGCAGCTTCAGACCTAGCGGGAGGCCAGGGAACACCGGGGAGCTGTTTTTT. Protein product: CASSFRPSGRPGNTGELFF. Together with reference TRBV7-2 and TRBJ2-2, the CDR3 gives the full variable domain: GAGVSQSPSNKVTEKGKDVELRCDPISGHTALYWYRQSLGQGLEFLIYFQGNSAPDKSGLPSDRFSAERTGGSVSTLTIQRTQQEDSAVYLCASSFRPSGRPGNTGELFFGEGSRLTVL.

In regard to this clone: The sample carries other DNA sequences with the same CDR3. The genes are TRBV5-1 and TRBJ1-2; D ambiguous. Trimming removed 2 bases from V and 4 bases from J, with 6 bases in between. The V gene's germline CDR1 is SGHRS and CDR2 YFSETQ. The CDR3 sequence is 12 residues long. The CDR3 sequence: CASSFDGYGYTF. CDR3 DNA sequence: TGCGCCAGCAGCTTCGATGGCTATGGCTACACCTTC.

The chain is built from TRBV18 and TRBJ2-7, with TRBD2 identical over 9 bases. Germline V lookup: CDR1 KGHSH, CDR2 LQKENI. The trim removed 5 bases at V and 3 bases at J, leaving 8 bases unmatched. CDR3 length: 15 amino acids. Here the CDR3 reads CASSERVSGSYEQYF. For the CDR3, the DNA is TGTGCCAGCTCAGAACGGGTTAGCGGGAGCTACGAGCAGTACTTC.

CDR3 bases: TGTGCCTGGACGGGACAGGATAATTCACCCCTCCACTTT. Translating gives CAWTGQDNSPLHF. V and J are TRBV30 and TRBJ1-6; the match to TRBD1 covers 8 bases. The CDR3 has 13 amino acids. V lost 4 bases, J lost 5 bases, and 1 base stayed unmatched. The germline V gene has CDR1 GTSNPN and CDR2 SVGIG (reference sequence).